These T cell receptor beta chains were read from a single sample in a study of cytomegalovirus exposure and HLA in healthy donors. Data came from immunoSEQ multiplex PCR; TCRdb stores just in-frame clones and leaves some out. The sample shows about 170,000 clones, and approximately 0.72% sits with its ten largest clones. The source material was PBMCs. The receptor set was obtained from a woman aged 18-35 years in good health and CMV-seropositive. Both conserved end residues are part of each CDR3. The order of the fields is V gene, J gene, D gene, CDR3 DNA, CDR3 protein. The D gene is left open where the match is weak.

>TRBV5-1|TRBJ2-3|-
TGCGCCAGCAGCGTAGCGAGGTCAGATACGCAGTATTTT
CASSVARSDTQYF
>TRBV6-5|TRBJ2-2|-
TGTGCCAGCAGCGCCGGGACGAACACCGGGGAGCTGTTTTTT
CASSAGTNTGELFF
>TRBV19|TRBJ2-2|TRBD2
TGTGCCAGTTCACCTTGGACTAGCGGGGGTAACACCGGGGAGCTGTTTTTT
CASSPWTSGGNTGELFF
>TRBV15|TRBJ1-5|TRBD1
TGTGCCACCAGCAGAGGTGGGACAGGGGGCGGTCAGCCCCAGCATTTT
CATSRGGTGGGQPQHF
>TRBV5-8|TRBJ1-2|-
TGTGCCAGCAGCTCCTCTTATTATGGCTACACCTTC
CASSSSYYGYTF
>TRBV5-4|TRBJ2-7|TRBD2
TGTGCCAGCAGCTCAATGTTCACTAGCGCCTCCTACGAGCAGTACTTC
CASSSMFTSASYEQYF
>TRBV25-1|TRBJ1-2|-
TGTGCCAGCAGTGAAGGCGTTTGGCGGGGCTACACCTTC
CASSEGVWRGYTF
>TRBV5-1|TRBJ1-1|-
TGCGCCAGCAGCTTTGACGGGGGGAACACTGAAGCTTTCTTT
CASSFDGGNTEAFF
>TRBV11-2|TRBJ2-7|TRBD2
TGTGCCAGCAGCTTAGAGGCGGGAGAGTTCGAGCAGTACTTC
CASSLEAGEFEQYF
>TRBV11-2|TRBJ2-3|TRBD2
TGTGCCAGCGGGGGGGGATCCCACCTGGAGTATTTT
CASGGGSHLEYF
>TRBV6-5|TRBJ1-3|-
TGTGCCAGCAGTGTAGGAAACACCATATATTTT
CASSVGNTIYF
>TRBV9|TRBJ1-2|-
TGTGCCAGCAGCTCCCGTGGGGGGTACTATGGCTACACCTTC
CASSSRGGYYGYTF
>TRBV27|TRBJ1-1|-
TGTGCCAGCAGTTTAGTACCGGGAGGGTGGACTGAAGCTTTCTTT
CASSLVPGGWTEAFF
>TRBV19|TRBJ2-7|-
TGTGCCAGTAGTACCGCCGGCGGCGGTACCTACGAGCAGTACTTC
CASSTAGGGTYEQYF
>TRBV5-1|TRBJ2-5|TRBD1
TGCGCCAGCAGCGACCGCGCCCGGACAGGGCAAAGGTTAGGTCAAGAGACCCAGTACTTC
CASSDRARTGQRLGQETQYF
>TRBV27|TRBJ1-6|TRBD1
TGTGCCAGCAGTCCCGGGACAGGGGCTAATTCACCCCTCCACTTT
CASSPGTGANSPLHF
>TRBV9|TRBJ2-1|TRBD2
TGTGCCAGCAGCAATCTAGCGGGGGGGACCTACAATGAGCAGTTCTTC
CASSNLAGGTYNEQFF
>TRBV9|TRBJ1-1|TRBD1
TGTACCAGCCACCGGGACAGCAACACTGAAGCTTTCTTT
CTSHRDSNTEAFF
>TRBV7-9|TRBJ2-2|TRBD1
TGTGCCAGCAGCTTAGCCCGGACAGGGAGTACCGGGGAGCTGTTTTTT
CASSLARTGSTGELFF
>TRBV4-1|TRBJ1-1|-
TGCGCCAGCAGCCCCCATGGAGTGAACACTGAAGCTTTCTTT
CASSPHGVNTEAFF
>TRBV6-5|TRBJ1-1|-
TGTGCCAGCAGTTACGGTTGGGGGGGAACTGAAGCTTTCTTT
CASSYGWGGTEAFF
>TRBV5-1|TRBJ1-2|-
TGCGCCAGCACTCAGGAGGGGCAATACTATGGCTACACCTTC
CASTQEGQYYGYTF
>TRBV9|TRBJ2-2|-
TGTGCCAGCAGCTCGCGAACCGGGGAGCTGTTTTTT
CASSSRTGELFF
>TRBV7-6|TRBJ2-1|-
TGTGCCAGCAGCCGACCAAGGAGGGTCTCCTACAATGAGCAGTTCTTC
CASSRPRRVSYNEQFF
>TRBV7-8|TRBJ2-1|TRBD1
TGTGCCAGCAGCTTAGGAGGGGGCGTCGTCTACAATGAGCAGTTCTTC
CASSLGGGVVYNEQFF
>TRBV11-2|TRBJ2-5|-
TGTGCCAGCAGCTTAGGACTACAGAGGGTGGGGCAAGAGACCCAGTACTTC
CASSLGLQRVGQETQYF
>TRBV13|TRBJ2-7|-
TGTGCCAGCAGCTTAATCAGGGGTGAGCAGTACTTC
CASSLIRGEQYF
>TRBV2|TRBJ2-5|-
TGTGCCAGCAGTGGAAACCCGGGTGGTGAACGGACCCAGTACTTC
CASSGNPGGERTQYF